This record looks at one TCR beta chain sequence and its context. The antigen is undetermined. These data originate in a study of multiple sclerosis patients with progressive multifocal leukoencephalopathy. The CDR3 length is 15 residues. V gave up 4 bases and J gave up 0 bases, with 10 bases separating them. Per the germline V gene, CDR1 is KGHSH and CDR2 is LQKENI. General observations from the study: Expanded clones at PML onset predated and persisted through natalizumab therapy.

Here immunoSEQ multiplex PCR was the method, and the copy in TCRdb shows in-frame clones only, minus some. The sample has some 31,000 clones, about 90% seen once. As to time point: five to six months of natalizumab therapy. At 6 months of natalizumab came T1, and at 12 months came T2. The clonotype was recovered from a human donor with multiple sclerosis. Sequenced material: PBMCs, taken from a patient treated with natalizumab. This rearrangement joins TRBV18 to TRBJ2-1; perhaps TRBD2 as D (5 bases). DNA for the CDR3: TGTGCCAGCTCACTGCTAGAGGGCTCCTACAATGAGCAGTTCTTC. As protein: CASSLLEGSYNEQFF.